Listed below are T cell receptor beta chains from one sample, sequenced in a study of cytomegalovirus exposure and HLA in healthy donors. Produced via immunoSEQ multiplex PCR; TCRdb's table is partial and in-frame only. Of about 170,000 clones in the sample, less than 75% were seen once. Sequencing used PBMCs. The receptors derive from a girl aged 5 to 17 in good health and CMV-seronegative. The CDR3 runs from the conserved cysteine through the conserved F or W. Each record gives: CDR3 DNA, CDR3 protein, V gene, clone size, D gene, J gene. The D gene is left open where the match is weak. Some rows have no size entry. The others give once, few or many, or a class for an expanded clone.

DNA: TGTGCCAGCAGCTCAGCTCGGGACAGTGAAGAAGCTTTCTTT
CDR3: CASSSARDSEEAFF
V: TRBV7-9
size: few
D: TRBD1
J: TRBJ1-1

DNA: TGCGCCAGCAGCGCCACCGGGACAGGTGGGGATACGCAGTATTTT
CDR3: CASSATGTGGDTQYF
V: TRBV5-1
size: -
D: TRBD1
J: TRBJ2-3

DNA: TGTGCCAGCAGCTACGGACAGGGGAGCACAGATGCGCAGTATTTT
CDR3: CASSYGQGSTDAQYF
V: TRBV5-4
size: few
D: TRBD1
J: TRBJ2-3

DNA: TGTGCCAGCAGCCAAGATAACACAGTCTATGGCTACACCTTC
CDR3: CASSQDNTVYGYTF
V: TRBV4-2
size: -
D: -
J: TRBJ1-2

DNA: TGTGCCAGCAGCCAAGAGAAGACAGGGAGCCCCTACGAGCAGTACTTC
CDR3: CASSQEKTGSPYEQYF
V: TRBV4-2
size: -
D: TRBD1
J: TRBJ2-7

DNA: TGTGCCAGCAGCTTAGGAGCGCCGGTTTTT
CDR3: CASSLGAPVF
V: TRBV7-8
size: -
D: -
J: TRBJ1-1

DNA: TGTGCCAGCAGTTATCAAGCAGGTGCTGGAAACACCATATATTTT
CDR3: CASSYQAGAGNTIYF
V: TRBV6-5
size: -
D: -
J: TRBJ1-3

DNA: TGTGCCAGCAGTTTATCCCTAACCTACGAGCAGTACTTC
CDR3: CASSLSLTYEQYF
V: TRBV27
size: -
D: -
J: TRBJ2-7

DNA: TGTGCCAGCTCACCACAGGGAGAGACTGAAGCTTTCTTT
CDR3: CASSPQGETEAFF
V: TRBV18
size: -
D: -
J: TRBJ1-1

DNA: TGTGCCAGCAGTTTATCTCCCCCGGACACGGGCCGAGGCCTCCACTTT
CDR3: CASSLSPPDTGRGLHF
V: TRBV28
size: -
D: -
J: TRBJ1-6

DNA: TGTGCCACCGTGACTAACATGAACACTGAAGCTTTCTTT
CDR3: CATVTNMNTEAFF
V: TRBV19
size: few
D: -
J: TRBJ1-1

DNA: TGTGCCAGCAGCCTGACAGCCTCCTATGGCTACACCTTC
CDR3: CASSLTASYGYTF
V: TRBV6-1
size: once
D: -
J: TRBJ1-2

DNA: TGTGCCAGCAGCTCGAGTGGGGACACCAATCCTACTAGCACAGATACGCAGTATTTT
CDR3: CASSSSGDTNPTSTDTQYF
V: TRBV7-9
size: -
D: -
J: TRBJ2-3

DNA: TGTGCCAGTACCCCTCTAGCGGGGGGGAATGAGCAGTTCTTC
CDR3: CASTPLAGGNEQFF
V: TRBV19
size: once
D: TRBD2
J: TRBJ2-1

DNA: TGTGCCAGCGCCGGCGGGGTGAAAGAGACCCAGTACTTC
CDR3: CASAGGVKETQYF
V: TRBV6-1
size: -
D: -
J: TRBJ2-5

DNA: TGTGCCAGCAGTTACCGCCAAGGGGGCGTTGTTAATGGCTACACCTTC
CDR3: CASSYRQGGVVNGYTF
V: TRBV6-5
size: -
D: TRBD1
J: TRBJ1-2

DNA: TGTGCCAGTAGTATAGGGAGCGGGAATCAGCCCCAGCATTTT
CDR3: CASSIGSGNQPQHF
V: TRBV19
size: few
D: -
J: TRBJ1-5

DNA: TGTGCCATCAGAGCTACAGGGACCGCCTACGAGCAGTACTTC
CDR3: CAIRATGTAYEQYF
V: TRBV10-3
size: -
D: -
J: TRBJ2-7